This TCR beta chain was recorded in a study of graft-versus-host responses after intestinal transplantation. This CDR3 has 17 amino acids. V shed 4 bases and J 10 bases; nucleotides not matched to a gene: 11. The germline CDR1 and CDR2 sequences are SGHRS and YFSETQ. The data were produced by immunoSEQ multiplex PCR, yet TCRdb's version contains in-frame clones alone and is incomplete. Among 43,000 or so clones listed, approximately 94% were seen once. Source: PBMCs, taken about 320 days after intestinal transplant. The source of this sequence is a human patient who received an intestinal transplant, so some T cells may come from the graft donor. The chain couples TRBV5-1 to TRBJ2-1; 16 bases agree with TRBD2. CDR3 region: CASSGGLAGGPNVEQFF. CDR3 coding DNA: TGCGCCAGCAGCGGGGGACTAGCGGGAGGGCCGAACGTCGAGCAGTTCTTC. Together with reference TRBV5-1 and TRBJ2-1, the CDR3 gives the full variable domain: KAGVTQTPRYLIKTRGQQVTLSCSPISGHRSVSWYQQTPGQGLQFLFEYFSETQRNKGNFPGRFSGRQFSNSRSEMNVSTLELGDSALYLCASSGGLAGGPNVEQFFGPGTRLTVL.